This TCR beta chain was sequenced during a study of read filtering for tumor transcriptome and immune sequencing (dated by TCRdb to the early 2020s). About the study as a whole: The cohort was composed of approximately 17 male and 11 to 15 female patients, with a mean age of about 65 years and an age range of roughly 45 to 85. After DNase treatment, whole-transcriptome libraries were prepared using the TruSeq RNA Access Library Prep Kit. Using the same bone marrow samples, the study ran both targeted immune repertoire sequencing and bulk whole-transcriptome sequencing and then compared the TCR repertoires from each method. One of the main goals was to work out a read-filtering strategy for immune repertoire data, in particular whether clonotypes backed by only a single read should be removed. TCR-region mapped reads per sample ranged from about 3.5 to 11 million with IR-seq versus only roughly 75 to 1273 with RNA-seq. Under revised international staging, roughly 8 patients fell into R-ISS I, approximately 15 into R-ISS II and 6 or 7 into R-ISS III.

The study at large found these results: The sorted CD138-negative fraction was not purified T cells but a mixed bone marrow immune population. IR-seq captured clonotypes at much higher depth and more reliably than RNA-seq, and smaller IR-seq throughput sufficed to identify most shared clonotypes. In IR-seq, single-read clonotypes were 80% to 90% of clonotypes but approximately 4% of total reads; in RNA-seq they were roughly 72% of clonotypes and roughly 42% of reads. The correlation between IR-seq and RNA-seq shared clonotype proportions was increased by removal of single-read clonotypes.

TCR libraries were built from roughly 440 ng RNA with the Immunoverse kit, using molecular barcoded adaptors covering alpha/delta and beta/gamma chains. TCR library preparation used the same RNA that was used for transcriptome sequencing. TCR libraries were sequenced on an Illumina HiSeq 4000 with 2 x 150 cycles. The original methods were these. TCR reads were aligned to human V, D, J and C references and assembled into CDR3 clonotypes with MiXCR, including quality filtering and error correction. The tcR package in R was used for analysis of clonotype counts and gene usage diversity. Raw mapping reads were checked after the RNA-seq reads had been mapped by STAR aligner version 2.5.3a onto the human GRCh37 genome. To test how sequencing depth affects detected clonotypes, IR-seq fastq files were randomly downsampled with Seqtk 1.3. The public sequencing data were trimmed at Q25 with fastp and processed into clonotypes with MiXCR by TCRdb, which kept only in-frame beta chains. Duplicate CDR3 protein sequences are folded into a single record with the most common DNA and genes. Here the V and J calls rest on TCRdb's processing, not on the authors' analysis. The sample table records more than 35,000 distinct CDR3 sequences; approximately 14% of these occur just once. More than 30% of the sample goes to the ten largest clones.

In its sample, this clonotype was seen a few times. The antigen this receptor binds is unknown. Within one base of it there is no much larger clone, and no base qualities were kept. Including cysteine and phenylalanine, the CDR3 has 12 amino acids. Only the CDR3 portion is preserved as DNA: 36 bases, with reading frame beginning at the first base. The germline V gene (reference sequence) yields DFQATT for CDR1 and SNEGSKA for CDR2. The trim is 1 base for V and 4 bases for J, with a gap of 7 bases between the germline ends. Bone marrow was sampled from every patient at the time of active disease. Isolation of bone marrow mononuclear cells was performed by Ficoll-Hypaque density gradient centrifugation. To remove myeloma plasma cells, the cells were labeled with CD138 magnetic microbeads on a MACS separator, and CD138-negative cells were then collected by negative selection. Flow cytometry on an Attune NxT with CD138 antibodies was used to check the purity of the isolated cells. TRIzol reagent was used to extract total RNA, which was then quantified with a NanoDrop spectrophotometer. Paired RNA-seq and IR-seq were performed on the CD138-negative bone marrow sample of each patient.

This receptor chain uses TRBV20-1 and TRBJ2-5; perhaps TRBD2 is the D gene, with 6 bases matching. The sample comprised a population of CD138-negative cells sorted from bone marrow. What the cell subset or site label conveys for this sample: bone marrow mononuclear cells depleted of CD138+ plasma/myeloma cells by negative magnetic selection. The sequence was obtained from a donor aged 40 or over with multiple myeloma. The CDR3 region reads CSARVLAETQYF. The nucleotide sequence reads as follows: TGCAGTGCTAGAGTACTAGCAGAGACCCAGTACTTC.